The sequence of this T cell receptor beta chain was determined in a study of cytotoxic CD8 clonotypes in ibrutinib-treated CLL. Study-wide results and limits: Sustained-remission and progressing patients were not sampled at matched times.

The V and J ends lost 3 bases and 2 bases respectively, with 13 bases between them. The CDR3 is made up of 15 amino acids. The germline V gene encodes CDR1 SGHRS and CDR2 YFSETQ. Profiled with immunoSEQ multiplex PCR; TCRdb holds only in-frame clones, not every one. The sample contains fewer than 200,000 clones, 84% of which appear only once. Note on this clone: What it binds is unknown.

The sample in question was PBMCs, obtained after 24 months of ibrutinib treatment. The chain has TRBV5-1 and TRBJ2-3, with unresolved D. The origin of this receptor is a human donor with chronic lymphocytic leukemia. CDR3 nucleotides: TGCGCCAGCAGCTCCGGTTCGGGCGTCACAGATACGCAGTATTTT. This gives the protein CASSSGSGVTDTQYF.